A single sample gave rise to the 25 T cell receptor beta chains below, sequenced in a study of identifying expanded T cells in peripheral blood. Profiled with immunoSEQ multiplex PCR; TCRdb holds only in-frame clones, not every one. The table records about 85,000 clones, approximately 90% of them present only once. Sequencing input: blood. The receptors here all came from a person aged 18 to 70 in good health.

The chain couples TRBV25-1 to TRBJ2-1, with TRBD1 matching 8 bases. CDR1 is MGHDK, CDR2 SYGVNS, per germline. V was clipped by 2 bases and J by 5 bases; unmatched bases: 5. This CDR3 comprises 15 residues. This CDR3 is CASSERTGGDNEQFF. The CDR3 DNA reads as TGTGCCAGCAGTGAAAGAACAGGGGGTGACAATGAGCAGTTCTTC.

The rearrangement uses TRBV13 and TRBJ2-1, with D hard to call. This CDR3 spans 16 amino acids. Looked up from germline, CDR1 is PRHDT and CDR2 is FYEKMQ (reference sequence). V lost 5 bases, J lost 0 bases, and 14 bases lay in between. The DNA for the CDR3 is TGTGCCAGCAGCCCCATGGCGGTGAGCTCCTACAATGAGCAGTTCTTC. Protein product: CASSPMAVSSYNEQFF.

The gene calls are TRBV5-8 and TRBJ1-2, with D possibly matching TRBD1 (6 bases). This CDR3 is 15 amino acids long. Germline CDR1 SGHTS, CDR2 YDEGEE. Trimming shortened V by 2 bases and J by 6 bases, and 17 bases separated the two germline ends. CDR3 in DNA: TGTGCCAGCAGCTTACCAGGGGACTACGGACATGGCTACACCTTC. This encodes CASSLPGDYGHGYTF.

V usage is TRBV7-6 and J usage is TRBJ2-7; D perhaps matches TRBD2 (6 bases). The CDR3 contains 19 residues. Between the trimmed V and J ends, which lost 0 bases and 0 bases, there was a span of 21 bases. The V gene's germline CDR1 is SGHVS and CDR2 FNYEAQ. The CDR3 DNA reads as TGTGCCAGCAGCTTAGCACCGGGAGTAGCGGACGGCGACTCCTACGAGCAGTACTTC. This codes for CASSLAPGVADGDSYEQYF.

The chain recombines TRBV19 with TRBJ1-3; TRBD1 might be the D (5 bases). Trimming cost V 4 bases and J 0 bases, with 7 bases left between them. In germline, CDR1 is LNHDA, CDR2 SQIVND (reference sequence). The CDR3 covers 14 residues. Here the CDR3 reads CASSTGLSGNTIYF. Written as DNA, the CDR3 is TGTGCCAGTAGTACGGGACTCTCTGGAAACACCATATATTTT.

Concerning this clone itself: A read error may produce the germline difference seen at one junction end. V is TRBV9 and J is TRBJ1-5; 8 bases match TRBD1. CDR1 is SGDLS, CDR2 YYNGEE, per germline. The CDR3 length is 15 residues. This chain's CDR3 is CASSVGTGPDQSQHF. Written as DNA, the CDR3 is TGTGCCAGCAGCGTAGGGACAGGGCCTGATCAGTCCCAGCATTTT.

The chain is built from TRBV19 and TRBJ2-1; D not certain. The germline V and J ends were trimmed by 4 bases and 3 bases, with 7 bases remaining between them. The germline V gene encodes CDR1 LNHDA and CDR2 SQIVND (reference sequence). The CDR3 sequence is 13 residues long. The CDR3 nucleotides read TGTGCCAGTAGTACTGTAAACTACAATGAGCAGTTCTTC. The encoded protein is CASSTVNYNEQFF.

The rearrangement uses TRBV7-2 and TRBJ1-1, with D unresolved. This CDR3 has 13 amino acids. Trimming pared 5 bases from V and 3 bases from J, leaving 10 bases between. CDR1 and CDR2 (germline): SGHTA, FQGNSA. CDR3 sequence (DNA): TGTGCCAGCAGCCCTTATGTGGACACTGAAGCTTTCTTT. This codes for CASSPYVDTEAFF. The whole variable domain, filled in from reference TRBV7-2 and TRBJ1-1, reads GAGVSQSPSNKVTEKGKDVELRCDPISGHTALYWYRQSLGQGLEFLIYFQGNSAPDKSGLPSDRFSAERTGGSVSTLTIQRTQQEDSAVYLCASSPYVDTEAFFGQGTRLTVV.

The rearrangement links TRBV5-4 to TRBJ2-1, with 10 positions matching TRBD2. The trim removed 3 bases at V and 7 bases at J, leaving 10 bases unmatched. CDR3 length equals 16 residues. Germline lookup yields CDR1 SGHNT and CDR2 YYREEE (reference sequence). The CDR3 region has the DNA TGTGCCAGCAGCTCCCTAGCGGGGGTACTGGGGAATGAGCAGTTCTTC. Translating it yields CASSSLAGVLGNEQFF.

The table lists this clone with a count of one. This chain links TRBV2 with TRBJ2-5, with D perhaps matching TRBD2 (6 bases). The V end was cut by 6 bases, the J end by 5 bases, with 13 bases between. Per germline, CDR1 SNHLY and CDR2 FYNNEI. The CDR3 sequence is 13 residues long. CDR3 residues: CASSGGLGETQYF. DNA of the CDR3: TGTGCCAGCAGCGGGGGTCTAGGGGAGACCCAGTACTTC.

This chain uses TRBV29-1 with TRBJ2-2; D gene ambiguous. CDR1 SQVTM and CDR2 ANQGSEA come from the germline V gene. The CDR3 is 15 amino acids. Trimming shortened V by 4 bases and J by 0 bases, and 12 bases separated the two germline ends. The CDR3 region has the DNA TGCAGCGTTGCGAGTTTAGACCCGAACACCGGGGAGCTGTTTTTT. Translating it yields CSVASLDPNTGELFF.

The J gene is TRBJ1-1, the V gene TRBV30, with a weak D call TRBD1 (5 bases). V shed 3 bases and J shed 8 bases, with 13 bases lying between them. This CDR3 region has 12 residues. Germline V gene lookup returns CDR1 GTSNPN and CDR2 SVGIG (reference sequence). CDR3 in amino acids: CAWSRTGAEAFF. The CDR3 DNA is TGTGCCTGGAGCAGAACCGGGGCCGAAGCTTTCTTT.

The rearrangement joins TRBV28 to TRBJ1-1; no clear D. Germline lookup yields CDR1 MDHEN and CDR2 SYDVKM. Deletions cut 8 bases from V and 6 bases from J, with 19 bases between. The CDR3 is 14 amino acids. CDR3 amino acids: CASRRRTEIAEAFF. The CDR3 DNA reads TGTGCCAGCCGTCGACGGACCGAGATCGCTGAAGCTTTCTTT.

J is TRBJ2-1 and V is TRBV27, with TRBD2 matching 11 bases. V shed 6 bases and J 6 bases; nucleotides not matched to a gene: 4. Germline V gene sequence: CDR1 MNHEY, CDR2 SMNVEV (reference sequence). The CDR3 is made up of 14 amino acids. The CDR3: CASRVAGGPNEQFF. The DNA of the CDR3 is TGTGCCAGCAGAGTAGCGGGAGGGCCCAATGAGCAGTTCTTC.

This clone was observed once. The rearrangement links TRBV27 to TRBJ2-7, with D unclear. The CDR3 has 15 amino acids. Between the trimmed V and J ends, which lost 6 bases and 2 bases, there was a span of 17 bases. Per the germline V gene, CDR1 is MNHEY and CDR2 is SMNVEV (reference sequence). Here the CDR3 reads CASSRKGFNAYEQYF. CDR3 nucleotides: TGTGCCAGCAGCCGGAAAGGGTTTAACGCCTACGAGCAGTACTTC.

The rearrangement uses TRBV6-5 and TRBJ1-4; D not certain. Germline-derived CDR1 and CDR2 are MNHEY and SVGAGI. V lost 0 bases, J lost 5 bases, and 13 bases lay in between. The CDR3 contains 16 residues. CDR3 DNA sequence: TGTGCCAGCAGTTACTCGTTGTCGTTTGCAAATGAAAAACTGTTTTTT. Protein product: CASSYSLSFANEKLFF.

The V and J genes are TRBV28 and TRBJ2-7; D is unclear. Germline V CDR1 and CDR2: MDHEN, SYDVKM. With 2 bases removed from V and 4 bases from J, the gap between germline ends came to 15 bases. The CDR3 contains 15 residues. CDR3 protein: CASSLASAIPYEQYF. The CDR3 nucleotides are TGTGCCAGCAGTTTAGCCAGCGCCATTCCTTACGAGCAGTACTTC.

V gene TRBV7-6 combines with J gene TRBJ1-3, with 7 bases that match TRBD1. The CDR3 totals 17 residues. Germline V gene sequence: CDR1 SGHVS, CDR2 FNYEAQ. The J segment lost 0 bases and the V segment lost 0 bases, leaving 5 bases of the junction unmatched. The DNA for the CDR3 is TGTGCCAGCAGCTTAGCCCAGGGGGACCTCTCTGGAAACACCATATATTTT. Amino acid sequence: CASSLAQGDLSGNTIYF. Full variable domain (outside the CDR3, taken from reference TRBV7-6 and TRBJ1-3): GAGVSQSPRYKVTKRGQDVALRCDPISGHVSLYWYRQALGQGPEFLTYFNYEAQQDKSGLPNDRFSAERPEGSISTLTIQRTEQRDSAMYRCASSLAQGDLSGNTIYFGEGSWLTVV.

This chain links TRBV2 with TRBJ2-3, with a weak D call TRBD1 (5 bases). Between the trimmed V and J ends, which lost 5 bases and 0 bases, there was a span of 15 bases. From germline, CDR1 is SNHLY and CDR2 FYNNEI. The CDR3 has 16 amino acids. CDR3 DNA sequence: TGTGCCAGCAGTATTGACAGCCCTACTAGCACAGATACGCAGTATTTT. This sequence encodes CASSIDSPTSTDTQYF.

CDR3 in amino acids: CASSVYQGANSGNTIYF. The CDR3 DNA sequence: TGTGCCAGCAGCGTATATCAGGGGGCGAACTCTGGAAACACCATATATTTT. The chain carries TRBV9 and TRBJ1-3; 8 positions agree with TRBD1. The CDR3 contains 17 residues. With 1 base clipped from V and 0 bases from J, the junction kept 6 bases outside the gene matches. Germline loops: CDR1 SGDLS, CDR2 YYNGEE.

This rearrangement joins TRBV27 to TRBJ2-3; 7 bases match TRBD2. The germline CDR1 and CDR2 sequences are MNHEY and SMNVEV (reference sequence). The length of the CDR3 is 17 residues. Trimming removed 0 bases from V and 4 bases from J; junction bases left unmatched: 10. CDR3: CASSLSRSGANSDTQYF. The CDR3 coding sequence is TGTGCCAGCAGTTTATCGCGAAGCGGGGCAAATTCAGATACGCAGTATTTT.

This chain uses TRBV6-1 with TRBJ1-2; 10 bases fit TRBD1. In germline, CDR1 is MNHNS, CDR2 SASEGT. With V trimmed by 5 bases and J by 3 bases, 6 bases remained unmatched. There are 15 residues in the CDR3. The CDR3 is CASSHPGQGYYGYTF. CDR3 sequence (DNA): TGTGCCAGCAGTCACCCGGGACAGGGGTACTATGGCTACACCTTC.

The CDR3 nucleotides are TGTGCCAGCAGCCTTGTGGCCGCAGGCGAGACTGAAGCTTTCTTT. Amino acids: CASSLVAAGETEAFF. The chain uses TRBV7-2 and TRBJ1-1, with unresolved D. The CDR3 totals 15 residues. Trimming cost V 5 bases and J 5 bases, with 18 bases left between them. CDR1 is SGHTA and CDR2 is FQGNSA in the germline V gene.

The chain employs TRBV6-1 and TRBJ2-3; TRBD2 might be the D (5 bases). The germline V gene has CDR1 MNHNS and CDR2 SASEGT. This CDR3 region has 14 residues. Trimming stripped 1 base from V and 4 bases from J, with 9 bases between. The CDR3 DNA reads as TGTGCCAGCAGTGAAGTACTAGTACCAGATACGCAGTATTTT. It translates to CASSEVLVPDTQYF.

This sequence joins TRBV12-1 and TRBJ2-1; the D call of TRBD2 is as the table states it, not checked on the DNA. TRBV12-1 is given as a pseudogene. This CDR3 has 15 residues. CDR3 DNA: TGTGCCAGCAGCATCCCGCGGAGGCGGGCCAATGAGCAGTTCTTC. Amino acids: CASSIPRRRANEQFF.